This T cell receptor (beta chain) is from a study of OX40 agonist ivuxolimab in advanced cancers. The study's findings and limits: The study found that CD8+ T cells averaged more expanded clones than CD4+.

This clone has a single count. Antigen unknown. The repertoire was sequenced with immunoSEQ multiplex PCR; TCRdb's copy has only in-frame clones and lacks some. The sample records 20,000 to 30,000 clones, just over 90% being singletons. This sequence originates from an adult with an advanced solid tumor such as melanoma, head and neck, liver or kidney cancer. Material: CD4+ or CD8+ T cells sorted from blood, obtained in a trial of the OX40 agonist ivuxolimab.

The CDR3 bases are TGCGCCAGCAGCCAAGAAATGGCGGTGGGGGCTCAGCCCCAGCATTTT. Its translation is CASSQEMAVGAQPQHF. The chain employs TRBV4-3 and TRBJ1-5, with D tentatively TRBD1 (6 bases). CDR3 length: 16 amino acids. V was cut by 0 bases and J by 6 bases, with 15 bases left in between. Germline values: CDR1 LGHNA, CDR2 YSLEER.